The clone carrying this T cell receptor (beta chain) has ten or more counts. Its matching antigen is unknown. The CDR3 runs 14 residues. Germline assignment: CDR1 KGHSH and CDR2 LQKENI. V was shortened by 3 bases and J by 4 bases, with 13 bases between the two germline ends. There were TCR beta CDR3 regions amplified from RNA transcripts. The TCR CDR3 was amplified in a first-round RT-PCR using the HTBI primer set. TCRdb analysed the multiplex PCR reads with MiXCR anew, one entry per CDR3 protein. The repertoire holds 550,000 to 800,000 distinct CDR3 sequences, with over 15% as singletons. This sample was included in a study of T cells in Graves' hyperthyroidism and ophthalmopathy. Overall study findings and caveats: Blood samples included most of the expanded thyroid clonotypes exceeding 0.001.

Exclusion criteria comprised uncontrolled infection, other autoimmune disease, pregnancy or lactation. For the diagnoses, clinical symptoms, serum thyroxine and TRAb, thyroid ultrasound and orbital computed tomography were used. The genes are TRBV18 and TRBJ2-7, with a weak D call TRBD2 (6 bases). This sequence was found in a man younger than 35 with Graves' hyperthyroidism. The sample consisted of blood. The CDR3 region is CASSPDQGGYEQYF. The CDR3 DNA is TGTGCCAGCTCACCGGATCAGGGAGGATACGAGCAGTACTTC.